The 13 T cell receptor beta chains presented below share a single source sample, sequenced in a study of T cells after yellow fever vaccination. TCRdb analysed the 5' RACE reads with MiXCR anew, one entry per CDR3 protein. Of some 68,000 distinct CDR3 sequences listed, approximately 7% were seen once; the top ten hold roughly 35%. The starting material was CD8+ T cells sorted from PBMCs, obtained about 41 days after the first yellow fever vaccination. The source is a young man who received the YFV17D yellow fever vaccine.

This clonotype was counted many times. This chain joins TRBV19 and TRBJ1-5, with D perhaps matching TRBD1 (6 bases). The germline V gene encodes CDR1 LNHDA and CDR2 SQIVND (reference sequence). CDR3 length: 14 amino acids. V shed 5 bases and J shed 0 bases, with 8 bases lying between them. CDR3 sequence (DNA): TGTGCCAGTAGTTCACAGGGTAGCAATCAGCCCCAGCATTTT. Translating it yields CASSSQGSNQPQHF. Full variable domain (outside the CDR3, taken from reference TRBV19 and TRBJ1-5): DGGITQSPKYLFRKEGQNVTLSCEQNLNHDAMYWYRQDPGQGLRLIYYSQIVNDFQKGDIAEGYSVSREKKESFPLTVTSAQKNPTAFYLCASSSQGSNQPQHFGDGTRLSIL.

In this sample, this clonotype turned up a few times. The rearrangement uses TRBV6-1 and TRBJ1-6; D uncertain. Germline assignment: CDR1 MNHNS and CDR2 SASEGT. This CDR3 region has 15 residues. Trimming took 6 bases from V and 0 from J, leaving 9 bases between them. Here the CDR3 DNA reads TGTGCCAGCAGACCCCTTAGCTCCTATAATTCACCCCTCCACTTT. Its translation: CASRPLSSYNSPLHF.

The chain recombines TRBV4-3 with TRBJ2-7; 9 bases are shared with TRBD1. Germline V gene lookup returns CDR1 LGHNA and CDR2 YSLEER. This CDR3 has 15 residues. The V gene end was trimmed by 3 bases and the J gene end by 6 bases; junction bases not matched to a gene: 9. The CDR3 reads CASSQDRTGAFEQYF. For the CDR3, the DNA is TGCGCCAGCAGCCAGGACAGGACAGGGGCTTTCGAGCAGTACTTC.

This clonotype was counted at least ten times. The chain joins TRBV20-1 to TRBJ1-1, with a weak D call TRBD1 (5 bases). V lost 0 bases, J lost 3 bases, and 11 bases lay in between. Germline V gene sequence: CDR1 DFQATT, CDR2 SNEGSKA (reference sequence). The CDR3 contains 14 residues. The CDR3 protein is CSARERGSYTEAFF. Here the CDR3 DNA reads TGCAGTGCTAGAGAGAGGGGCAGCTACACTGAAGCTTTCTTT.

This clonotype was seen ten or more times. This chain joins TRBV6-4 and TRBJ1-5; TRBD1 is a possible D gene (5 bases). Trimming shortened V by 7 bases and J by 5 bases, and 12 bases separated the two germline ends. Germline V gene lookup returns CDR1 MRHNA and CDR2 SNTAGT. The CDR3 has 13 residues. The DNA of the CDR3 is TGTGCCAGCAATTGGACACCCTATCAGCCCCAGCATTTT. Its translation is CASNWTPYQPQHF.

This clonotype was detected a few times. CDR3 in amino acids: CASSQEGIAREQYF. The CDR3, as DNA: TGTGCCAGCAGCCAAGAAGGGATAGCGCGAGAGCAGTACTTC. V and J are TRBV4-2 and TRBJ2-7; D possibly corresponds to TRBD2 (5 bases). Trimming removed 0 bases at V and 7 bases at J, with 13 bases between. The V gene's germline CDR1 is LGHNA and CDR2 YNFKEQ. The CDR3 extends over 14 amino acids.

This clonotype has a count of ten or more. The chain joins TRBV5-1 to TRBJ2-3, with TRBD2 as a possible D gene (7 bases). This CDR3 region has 16 residues. Per the germline V gene, CDR1 is SGHRS and CDR2 is YFSETQ. The V and J ends lost 1 base and 1 base respectively, with 13 bases between them. CDR3 sequence (DNA): TGCGCCAGCAGCTTGCGGGGGGCGCCCCGCACAGATACGCAGTATTTT. Amino acid sequence: CASSLRGAPRTDTQYF.

J is TRBJ1-6 and V is TRBV3-1, with D perhaps TRBD1 (6 bases). CDR1 and CDR2 (germline): LGHDT, YNNKEL (reference sequence). Trimming cost V 4 bases and J 10 bases, with 17 bases left between them. The CDR3 extends over 15 amino acids. CDR3 sequence reads: CASSLGEQGPSPLHF. As DNA, the CDR3 is TGTGCCAGCAGCCTGGGGGAACAGGGCCCATCACCCCTCCACTTT.

This chain uses TRBV27 with TRBJ1-5; 7 bases fit TRBD1. Trimming removed 6 bases from V and 6 bases from J; junction bases left unmatched: 11. Per the germline V gene, CDR1 is MNHEY and CDR2 is SMNVEV (reference sequence). This CDR3 region has 15 residues. CDR3 sequence: CASSAGRGLAQPQHF. The CDR3 region has the DNA TGTGCCAGCAGCGCCGGGAGGGGGCTTGCTCAGCCCCAGCATTTT.

This clonotype was detected ten times or more. The chain couples TRBV4-1 to TRBJ2-5; tentative D call: TRBD2 (5 bases). Germline V gene data show CDR1 as MGHRA and CDR2 as YSYEKL. Trimming removed 4 bases at V and 2 bases at J, with 14 bases between. The CDR3 has 15 residues. In DNA, the CDR3 is TGCGCCAGCAGCCCCAACCCAGAGGGACAAGAGACCCAGTACTTC. The encoded protein is CASSPNPEGQETQYF.

This clonotype was counted ten times or more. This chain connects TRBV27 to TRBJ2-2; 7 nucleotides align to TRBD1. Unmatched junction bases numbered 1, after V lost 3 bases and J lost 6 bases. CDR3 size: 13 residues. CDR1 and CDR2 (germline): MNHEY, SMNVEV (reference sequence). The CDR3 protein is CASSFQGAGELFF. Written as DNA, the CDR3 is TGTGCCAGCAGTTTCCAGGGGGCCGGGGAGCTGTTTTTT.

The chain recombines TRBV29-1 with TRBJ1-2; D gene ambiguous. Deletions cut 8 bases from V and 6 bases from J, with 16 bases between. Germline V gene lookup returns CDR1 SQVTM and CDR2 ANQGSEA. The CDR3 has 12 amino acids. This CDR3 is CSQRYRSHGYTF. The CDR3 nucleotides read TGCAGCCAGCGGTACCGAAGCCATGGCTACACCTTC.

This clonotype showed up just a few times. The V gene is TRBV28, the J gene TRBJ2-1, with TRBD2 matching 10 bases. Trimming at V came to 6 bases and at J to 4 bases, leaving 21 bases not matched to a gene. The germline V gene has CDR1 MDHEN and CDR2 SYDVKM. The CDR3 is 20 residues long. The DNA for the CDR3 is TGTGCCAGCAGCAAAAACCTGGTAGCGGGGGGACTTTATTTATACAATGAGCAGTTCTTC. Protein product: CASSKNLVAGGLYLYNEQFF. Using reference TRBV28 and TRBJ2-1 for the parts outside the CDR3, the full variable domain is DVKVTQSSRYLVKRTGEKVFLECVQDMDHENMFWYRQDPGLGLRLIYFSYDVKMKEKGDIPEGYSVSREKKERFSLILESASTNQTSMYLCASSKNLVAGGLYLYNEQFFGPGTRLTVL.